Listed below are T cell receptor beta chains from one sample, sequenced in a study of cytomegalovirus exposure and HLA in healthy donors. TCRdb keeps only in-frame clones here, not all; method: immunoSEQ multiplex PCR. The sample yields over 75,000 clones, around three quarters seen once. Sequencing was carried out using PBMCs. These receptors were taken from a male donor in good health and CMV-seropositive. Each CDR3 is given with its conserved first and last residue. A D gene is named only where the DNA matches it firmly. Clone size appears in some rows only: once, few, many, or a class for an expanded clone.

>TRBV7-9|TRBD1|-|12|TRBJ1-1
CASSMTGIVAFF
TGTGCCAGCAGCATGACAGGGATAGTCGCTTTCTTT
>TRBV7-2|TRBD1|-|15|TRBJ1-2
CASSPGQGADYGYTF
TGTGCCAGCAGCCCCGGACAGGGGGCTGACTATGGCTACACCTTC
>TRBV5-6|TRBD1|-|16|TRBJ1-6
CASSWGTALSNSPLHF
TGTGCCAGCAGCTGGGGGACAGCCCTGAGTAATTCACCCCTCCACTTT
>TRBV19|-|few|15|TRBJ1-1
CASSNPGRENTEAFF
TGTGCCAGTAGTAACCCGGGGAGGGAAAACACTGAAGCTTTCTTT
>TRBV6-5|-|-|13|TRBJ2-2
CASSFRGTGELFF
TGTGCCAGCAGTTTCCGGGGGACCGGGGAGCTGTTTTTT
>TRBV6-1|TRBD1|-|16|TRBJ2-5
CASREPGQGSQETQYF
TGTGCCAGCAGGGAACCGGGACAGGGTAGCCAAGAGACCCAGTACTTC
>TRBV14|-|-|13|TRBJ1-2
CASSQDFYSGYTF
TGTGCCAGCAGCCAAGATTTCTACAGTGGCTACACCTTC
>TRBV14|TRBD1|few|12|TRBJ1-4
CASSHWTGELFF
TGTGCCAGCAGCCACTGGACAGGGGAACTGTTTTTT
>TRBV19|TRBD1|-|15|TRBJ1-5
CASSRQGVNNQPQHF
TGTGCCAGTAGTCGACAGGGGGTGAACAATCAGCCCCAGCATTTT
>TRBV7-3|-|-|13|TRBJ2-7
CASSKDRNYEQYF
TGTGCCAGCAGCAAGGACAGAAACTACGAGCAGTACTTC
>TRBV5-1|-|-|13|TRBJ2-3
CASSLGYTDTQYF
TGCGCCAGCAGCTTGGGCTACACAGATACGCAGTATTTT
>TRBV4-2|TRBD1|few|16|TRBJ2-6
CASSPYQGVGANVLTF
TGTGCCAGCAGCCCGTATCAGGGGGTCGGGGCCAACGTCCTGACTTTC
>TRBV2|-|-|15|TRBJ1-2
CASSLGSGQVYGYTF
TGTGCCAGCAGTCTAGGATCGGGACAAGTCTATGGCTACACCTTC
>TRBV2|-|-|14|TRBJ1-5
CASSEQVGNQPQHF
TGTGCCAGCAGTGAGCAGGTGGGCAATCAGCCCCAGCATTTT
>TRBV11-2|-|-|11|TRBJ2-1
CASSRYNEQFF
TGTGCCAGCAGCCGGTACAATGAGCAGTTCTTC
>TRBV7-9|TRBD1|-|15|TRBJ1-5
CASSSTGWINQPQHF
TGTGCCAGCAGCTCGACAGGGTGGATCAATCAGCCCCAGCATTTT
>TRBV5-6|-|-|14|TRBJ2-5
CASSSVGGGETQYF
TGTGCCAGCAGCTCCGTGGGAGGCGGGGAGACCCAGTACTTC
>TRBV7-2|-|-|15|TRBJ2-3
CGTKSASGGTDTQYF
TGCGGCACCAAATCCGCCTCGGGTGGCACAGATACGCAGTATTTT
>TRBV30|TRBD1|once|16|TRBJ1-5
CAWSSDPGTGNQPQHF
TGTGCCTGGAGTTCCGATCCCGGGACAGGGAATCAGCCCCAGCATTTT
>TRBV6-5|-|-|16|TRBJ1-2
CASSFQRRGANYGYTF
TGTGCCAGCAGTTTCCAAAGGAGGGGCGCTAACTATGGCTACACCTTC